This T cell receptor beta chain was sequenced during a study of T cell responses to AZD1222 COVID-19 vaccine. Study-wide points: The study identified only five to seven AZD1222 recipients as seropositive at baseline. Clonal diversity was possibly underestimated, and white British individuals and females predominated among donors. The peak T cell response came first, and repertoires were sampled only after it.

A note on this clone: Its antigen is as yet unknown.

CDR1 is MNHEY, CDR2 SVGAGI, per germline. V dropped 6 bases and J dropped 5; count of bases not matched to a gene: 8. The CDR3 has 14 amino acids. Profiling relied on immunoSEQ multiplex PCR, and the TCRdb table lists in-frame clones only, not all of them. The table includes 140,000 to 150,000 clones, around nine tenths detected once. The material sequenced was peripheral blood, taken on day 0 of AZD1222 vaccination. The J gene is TRBJ2-7, the V gene TRBV6-5; 9 positions agree with TRBD1. The origin of this receptor is an adult in good health. In DNA, the CDR3 is TGTGCCAGCAGCGACCGCTGGACAGGGGACGAGCAGTACTTC. This codes for CASSDRWTGDEQYF.